This section outlines one T cell receptor beta chain sequence together with its context. This sample is part of a study of blood T cell repertoires in COVID-19. The repertoire was sequenced with immunoSEQ multiplex PCR; TCRdb's copy has only in-frame clones and lacks some. The data hold fewer than 250,000 clones, with approximately 90% observed a single time. J gave up 7 bases and V 0 bases, and 11 bases lay outside the gene matches. Germline CDR1 and CDR2: LNHDA and SQIVND (reference sequence). CDR3 length equals 16 residues. The sample was PBMCs or T cells enriched from blood (not recorded which). This sequence originates from a woman in her twenties or thirties with acute COVID-19. The rearrangement uses TRBV19 and TRBJ1-1; 7 nucleotides align to TRBD1. In DNA, the CDR3 is TGTGCCAGTAGTATAGATCGTGAAGGGACAGCGAATGAAGCTTTCTTT. Its protein product is CASSIDREGTANEAFF.